This T cell receptor (beta chain) is drawn from a study of Ad26.COV2.S vaccination and SARS-CoV-2 variants. This sample's treatment: some 19 received Ad26.COV2.S at low or high dose, single or two shots; several received placebo; per-sample allocation not given. Sampling was done on day 63 after the first vaccine or placebo injection. As for this clone: The antigen remains unidentified.

This CDR3 is built from 13 residues. CDR1 and CDR2 from the germline V gene are MNHEY and SMNVEV (reference sequence). The V and J ends lost 8 bases and 5 bases respectively, with 15 bases between them. Study-level results: Once vaccination had occurred, spike-specific CD8+ and CD4+ T cell responses reportedly showed substantial breadth.

Using immunoSEQ multiplex PCR, the repertoire was profiled, and TCRdb retains in-frame clones only, with some absent. There are 380,000 or so clones in the sample; around nine tenths occur only once, and around a tenth lies in the top ten. The TCR sequence derives from a person between 18 and 59 years old who received the Ad26.COV2.S COVID-19 vaccine or a placebo. V usage is TRBV27 and J usage is TRBJ1-1; tentatively, D is TRBD1 (6 bases). Source: peripheral blood, taken in a trial of Ad26.COV2.S vaccine versus placebo. CDR3 sequence (DNA): TGTGCCAGCTCTATACAGGGAACAACTGAAGCTTTCTTT. Protein product: CASSIQGTTEAFF.